This TCR beta chain appears in the sequencing data of a study of blood T cell repertoires in COVID-19. About the study: Sample material is recorded as cDNA or gDNA derived from T cells, B-cell-depleted T cells, or PBMCs.

This clone was picked up one time. Method: immunoSEQ multiplex PCR; TCRdb's copy keeps in-frame clones and lacks some. The profile covers some 70,000 clones, with roughly 86% appearing a single time and more than 0.7% taken by the ten largest. The V gene's germline CDR1 is SGHAT and CDR2 FQNNGV. The CDR3 spans 16 residues. J gave up 6 bases and V 4 bases, and 8 bases lay outside the gene matches. Specimen: peripheral blood. This TCR was sampled from a woman in her 70s with acute or convalescent COVID-19. V and J are TRBV11-2 and TRBJ2-1; 11 positions agree with TRBD2. In nucleotides, the CDR3 is TGTGCCAGCAGCTCCTTAGCGGGAGGGCCCTCCAATGAGCAGTTCTTC. Its protein product is CASSSLAGGPSNEQFF.